The 22 T cell receptor beta chains below come from one sample, sequenced in a study of immune cell composition in non-small cell lung cancer. The repertoire was sequenced with immunoSEQ multiplex PCR; TCRdb's copy has only in-frame clones and lacks some. The sample records roughly 2,500 clones, about 84% being singletons. Specimen: lung tumor tissue. The receptor set was obtained from a human donor with non-small cell lung cancer.

This chain connects TRBV6-5 to TRBJ2-1; no clear D gene. This CDR3 comprises 15 residues. Trimming took off 2 bases at V and 0 bases at J, with 8 bases between the two ends. Germline loops: CDR1 MNHEY, CDR2 SVGAGI. DNA of the CDR3: TGTGCCAGCAGTTACACCCTAAGCTCCTACAATGAGCAGTTCTTC. This codes for CASSYTLSSYNEQFF.

The chain is built from TRBV4-1 and TRBJ1-4; 7 bases agree with TRBD1. Germline CDR1 reads MGHRA; CDR2 reads YSYEKL. V lost 4 bases, J lost 8 bases, and 10 bases stayed unmatched. The CDR3 covers 15 residues. DNA for the CDR3: TGCGCCAGCAGCCCCCGACAGGGAAGGGGGGAAAAACTGTTTTTT. It translates to CASSPRQGRGEKLFF.

This chain joins TRBV5-4 and TRBJ2-5; D may be TRBD2 (7 bases). The germline V and J ends were trimmed by 2 bases and 5 bases, with 16 bases remaining between them. Germline-derived CDR1 and CDR2 are SGHNT and YYREEE (reference sequence). This CDR3 is 15 amino acids long. CDR3 coding DNA: TGTGCCAGCAGCTTCTCCCGGGGGGCGGGGGAGACCCAGTACTTC. Protein sequence: CASSFSRGAGETQYF.

This clone is categorized as large. This chain uses TRBV7-9 with TRBJ1-2, with D unresolved. This CDR3 has 15 amino acids. Germline lookup yields CDR1 SEHNR and CDR2 FQNEAQ (reference sequence). V lost 0 bases, J lost 4 bases, and 12 bases lay in between. CDR3 nucleotides: TGTGCCAGCAGCTTAGCCGGAGTTACGCCCTATGGCTACACCTTC. Protein sequence: CASSLAGVTPYGYTF.

This chain links TRBV29-1 with TRBJ2-7; tentatively, D is TRBD1 (6 bases). CDR3 length: 13 amino acids. From germline, CDR1 is SQVTM and CDR2 ANQGSEA. With 4 bases removed from V and 0 bases from J, the gap between germline ends came to 10 bases. The CDR3 DNA follows: TGCAGCGTTGGACAGGAAAGCTCCTACGAGCAGTACTTC. Translated: CSVGQESSYEQYF.

V usage is TRBV19 and J usage is TRBJ1-1, with D hard to call. CDR1 LNHDA and CDR2 SQIVND come from the germline V gene (reference sequence). The CDR3 consists of 13 residues. V was trimmed by 4 bases and J by 4 bases, leaving 10 bases between them. In DNA form, the CDR3 reads TGTGCCAGTAGTACAGGTATTTTCACTGAAGCTTTCTTT. This gives the protein CASSTGIFTEAFF. Drawing the rest from reference TRBV19 and TRBJ1-1, the complete variable domain is DGGITQSPKYLFRKEGQNVTLSCEQNLNHDAMYWYRQDPGQGLRLIYYSQIVNDFQKGDIAEGYSVSREKKESFPLTVTSAQKNPTAFYLCASSTGIFTEAFFGQGTRLTVV.

This clone appeared a single time. The chain recombines TRBV19 with TRBJ2-1; TRBD2 might be the D (5 bases). The V gene's germline CDR1 is LNHDA and CDR2 SQIVND (reference sequence). The CDR3 runs to 13 residues. Trimming left V 1 base short and J 6 bases short, with 7 bases between. CDR3 coding DNA: TGTGCCAGTAGTATAGGACGGGGCAATGAGCAGTTCTTC. It encodes CASSIGRGNEQFF.

The chain is built from TRBV4-1 and TRBJ1-2; tentative D call: TRBD1 (6 bases). This CDR3 has 14 amino acids. V was trimmed by 7 bases and J by 6 bases, leaving 18 bases between them. Germline V gene lookup returns CDR1 MGHRA and CDR2 YSYEKL. The CDR3 region is CASTSLPGGDGYTF. The CDR3 region has the DNA TGCGCCAGCACCTCATTACCGGGGGGCGATGGCTACACCTTC.

This chain links TRBV18 with TRBJ1-6; D is unclear. In germline, CDR1 is KGHSH, CDR2 LQKENI. V was pared by 0 bases and J by 6 bases, with 9 bases between. The CDR3 spans 15 residues. CDR3 in DNA: TGTGCCAGCTCACCACCTTTACGGTTTAATTCACCCCTCCACTTT. Translation: CASSPPLRFNSPLHF.

The chain combines TRBV5-4 with TRBJ2-3, with 14 bases that match TRBD2. The CDR3 has 16 residues. Germline V lookup: CDR1 SGHNT, CDR2 YYREEE (reference sequence). The V gene end was trimmed by 4 bases and the J gene end by 5 bases; junction bases not matched to a gene: 6. The CDR3 reads CASSLRLAGGRDTQYF. The CDR3 nucleotides are TGTGCCAGCAGCCTGCGACTAGCGGGGGGGCGAGATACGCAGTATTTT.

The genes are TRBV5-4 and TRBJ2-2; 8 positions match TRBD2. Looked up from germline, CDR1 is SGHNT and CDR2 is YYREEE (reference sequence). J lost 4 bases, V lost 3 bases, and 11 bases had no gene match. There are 17 residues in the CDR3. CDR3 amino acids: CASSSQRGRSGTGELFF. Here the CDR3 DNA reads TGTGCCAGCAGCTCTCAGCGGGGGCGTTCTGGCACCGGGGAGCTGTTTTTT. The full variable domain, with the rest looked up from reference TRBV5-4 and TRBJ2-2, is ETGVTQSPTHLIKTRGQQVTLRCSSQSGHNTVSWYQQALGQGPQFIFQYYREEENGRGNFPPRFSGLQFPNYSSELNVNALELDDSALYLCASSSQRGRSGTGELFFGEGSRLTVL.

This clone showed up just once. The chain carries TRBV18 and TRBJ2-2; tentative D call: TRBD1 (6 bases). Trimming took off 2 bases at V and 2 bases at J, with 12 bases between the two ends. CDR3 size: 16 residues. Germline V lookup: CDR1 KGHSH, CDR2 LQKENI. The CDR3 DNA follows: TGTGCCAGCTCACCAAAAGGGGGTGCAAACACCGGGGAGCTGTTTTTT. Translation gives CASSPKGGANTGELFF.

The chain links TRBV9 to TRBJ2-3; a possible D gene is TRBD2 (6 bases). The V gene's germline CDR1 is SGDLS and CDR2 YYNGEE. The length of the CDR3 is 13 residues. V lost 3 bases and J lost 5, with 10 bases in between. The CDR3 nucleotides read TGTGCCAGCAGCGCCCCCGGGGGAGATACGCAGTATTTT. Protein sequence: CASSAPGGDTQYF.

The gene calls are TRBV5-6 and TRBJ1-2; TRBD1 agrees at 9 bases. The CDR3 extends over 17 amino acids. Germline CDR1 reads SGHDT; CDR2 reads YYEEEE. The ends lost 2 bases at V and 5 bases at J; junction bases unmatched: 13. The DNA of the CDR3 is TGTGCCAGCAGCTTCCCGCCCCCGACAGGGGGTAGATATGGCTACACCTTC. Its protein is CASSFPPPTGGRYGYTF.

This clone was recorded a few times. V gene TRBV2 combines with J gene TRBJ2-5; D possibly corresponds to TRBD1 (5 bases). This CDR3 has 14 amino acids. Trimming took 6 bases from V and 5 from J, leaving 16 bases between them. From germline, CDR1 is SNHLY and CDR2 FYNNEI. The CDR3 here is CASRTSQGKETQYF. CDR3 in DNA: TGTGCCAGCAGAACATCCCAGGGAAAGGAGACCCAGTACTTC.

CDR3 sequence: CASSLRQGSGSTGELFF. CDR3 coding DNA: TGTGCCAGCAGTTTACGGCAGGGTAGCGGGTCCACCGGGGAGCTGTTTTTT. V is TRBV27 and J is TRBJ2-2; 7 nucleotides match TRBD2. Germline CDR1 reads MNHEY; CDR2 reads SMNVEV (reference sequence). This CDR3 is built from 17 residues. J lost 4 bases, V lost 2 bases, and 10 bases had no gene match.

The chain joins TRBV4-3 to TRBJ2-3; no reliable D call. V was shortened by 4 bases and J by 0 bases, with 11 bases between the two germline ends. The CDR3 totals 15 residues. Germline CDR1 is LGHNA and CDR2 is YSLEER. CDR3 in amino acids: CASSLDTFSTDTQYF. The DNA for the CDR3 is TGCGCCAGCAGCCTCGACACGTTTAGCACAGATACGCAGTATTTT.

V is TRBV5-8 and J is TRBJ2-5, with D perhaps matching TRBD1 (5 bases). The CDR3 contains 15 residues. V dropped 5 bases and J dropped 7 bases, with 21 bases sitting between them. From germline, CDR1 is SGHTS and CDR2 YDEGEE. CDR3 protein: CASSPGPATIPTQYF. CDR3 in DNA: TGTGCCAGCAGTCCAGGGCCTGCAACCATCCCGACCCAGTACTTC.

The V call is TRBV7-2, the J call TRBJ1-1; D possibly corresponds to TRBD1 (6 bases). Germline CDR1 reads SGHTA; CDR2 reads FQGNSA. CDR3 length equals 15 residues. The V and J ends lost 3 bases and 2 bases respectively, with 13 bases between them. The CDR3 loop reads CASSLGEGDNTEAFF. In DNA form, the CDR3 reads TGTGCCAGCAGCTTGGGTGAGGGGGACAACACTGAAGCTTTCTTT.

This chain links TRBV9 with TRBJ2-5; 9 nucleotides line up with TRBD2. With 3 bases clipped from V and 2 bases from J, the junction kept 14 bases outside the gene matches. The CDR3 extends over 18 amino acids. Germline V gene data show CDR1 as SGDLS and CDR2 as YYNGEE. The chain's CDR3 is CASSAGTSPESPQETQYF. DNA of the CDR3: TGTGCCAGCAGCGCCGGGACTAGCCCTGAGAGCCCTCAAGAGACCCAGTACTTC.

The genes are TRBV2 and TRBJ1-2, with a tentative D call TRBD1 (5 bases). The CDR3 is 15 residues long. In germline, CDR1 is SNHLY, CDR2 FYNNEI. Trimming shortened V by 7 bases and J by 7 bases, and 22 bases separated the two germline ends. CDR3 sequence reads: CASNRAAGGAAGYTF. Here the CDR3 DNA reads TGTGCCAGCAATAGGGCGGCAGGCGGGGCCGCTGGCTACACCTTC.

The chain is built from TRBV18 and TRBJ1-5; no clear D. V lost 3 bases and J lost 5, with 20 bases in between. The CDR3 runs 17 residues. The germline gives CDR1 KGHSH, CDR2 LQKENI. CDR3 in DNA: TGTGCCAGCTCACCCTTAGGGCCGGAGGGAGGCTATCAGCCCCAGCATTTT. Protein product: CASSPLGPEGGYQPQHF.